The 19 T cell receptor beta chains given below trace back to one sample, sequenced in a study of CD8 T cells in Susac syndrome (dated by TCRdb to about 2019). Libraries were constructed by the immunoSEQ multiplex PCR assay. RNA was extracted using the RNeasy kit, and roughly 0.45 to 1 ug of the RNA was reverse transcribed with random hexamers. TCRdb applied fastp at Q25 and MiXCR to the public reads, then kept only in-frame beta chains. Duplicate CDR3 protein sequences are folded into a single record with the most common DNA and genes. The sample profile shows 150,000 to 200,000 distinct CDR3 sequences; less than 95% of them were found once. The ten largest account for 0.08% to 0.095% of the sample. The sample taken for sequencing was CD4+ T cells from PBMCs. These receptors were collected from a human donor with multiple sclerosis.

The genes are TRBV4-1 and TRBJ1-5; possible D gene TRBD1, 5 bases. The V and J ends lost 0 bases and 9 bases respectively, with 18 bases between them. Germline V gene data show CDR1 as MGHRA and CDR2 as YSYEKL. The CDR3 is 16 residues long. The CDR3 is CASSQDPGTARRPQHF. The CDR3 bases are TGCGCCAGCAGCCAAGATCCGGGGACCGCCAGGCGGCCCCAGCATTTT.

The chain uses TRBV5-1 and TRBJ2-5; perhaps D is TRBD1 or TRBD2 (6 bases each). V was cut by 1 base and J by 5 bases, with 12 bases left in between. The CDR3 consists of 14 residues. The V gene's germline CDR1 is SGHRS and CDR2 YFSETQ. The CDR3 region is CASSLTRGRETQYF. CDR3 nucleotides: TGCGCCAGCAGCTTGACTCGGGGGCGGGAGACCCAGTACTTC.

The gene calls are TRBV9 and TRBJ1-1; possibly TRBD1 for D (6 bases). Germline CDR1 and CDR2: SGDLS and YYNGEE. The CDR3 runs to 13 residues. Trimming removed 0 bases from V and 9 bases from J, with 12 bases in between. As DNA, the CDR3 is TGTGCCAGCAGCGTAGAAGGGGGGCCCAAAGCTTTCTTT. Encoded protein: CASSVEGGPKAFF.

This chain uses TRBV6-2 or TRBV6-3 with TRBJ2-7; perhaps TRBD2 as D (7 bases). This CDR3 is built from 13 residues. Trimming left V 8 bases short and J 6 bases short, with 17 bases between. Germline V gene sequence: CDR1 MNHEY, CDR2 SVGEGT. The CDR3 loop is CASGRGAWSEQYF. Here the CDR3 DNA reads TGTGCCAGCGGACGGGGGGCGTGGTCCGAGCAGTACTTC.

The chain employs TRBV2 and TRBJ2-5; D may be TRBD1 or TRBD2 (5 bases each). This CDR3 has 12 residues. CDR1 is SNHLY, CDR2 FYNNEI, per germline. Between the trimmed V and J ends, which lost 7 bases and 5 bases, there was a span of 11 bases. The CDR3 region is CASKIGAETQYF. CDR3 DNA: TGTGCCAGCAAAATCGGGGCGGAGACCCAGTACTTC.

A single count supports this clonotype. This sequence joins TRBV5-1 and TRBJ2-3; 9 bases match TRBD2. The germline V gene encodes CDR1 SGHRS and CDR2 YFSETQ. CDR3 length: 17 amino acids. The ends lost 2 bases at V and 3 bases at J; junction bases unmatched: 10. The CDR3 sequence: CASSLGWSSGTTDTQYF. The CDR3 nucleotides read TGCGCCAGCAGCTTAGGTTGGTCTAGCGGGACAACAGATACGCAGTATTTT.

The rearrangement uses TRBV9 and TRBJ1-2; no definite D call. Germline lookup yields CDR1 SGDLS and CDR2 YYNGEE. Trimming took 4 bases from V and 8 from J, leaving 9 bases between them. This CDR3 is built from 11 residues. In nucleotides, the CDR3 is TGTGCCAGCAGCCCCGTGAGGGGCTACACCTTC. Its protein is CASSPVRGYTF.

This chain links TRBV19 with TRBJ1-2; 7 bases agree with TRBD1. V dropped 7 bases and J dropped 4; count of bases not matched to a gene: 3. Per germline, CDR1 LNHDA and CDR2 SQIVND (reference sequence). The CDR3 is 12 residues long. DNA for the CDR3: TGTGCCAGTACGGGACAGACCTATGGCTACACCTTC. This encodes CASTGQTYGYTF.

The CDR3: CASQAGWNNNEQFF. The CDR3 nucleotides are TGTGCCAGCCAGGCCGGGTGGAACAACAATGAGCAGTTCTTC. The chain employs TRBV6-6 and TRBJ2-1; D unclear. The CDR3 totals 14 residues. Between the trimmed V and J ends, which lost 8 bases and 5 bases, there was a span of 16 bases. Germline V gives CDR1 MNHNY, CDR2 SVGAGI (reference sequence).

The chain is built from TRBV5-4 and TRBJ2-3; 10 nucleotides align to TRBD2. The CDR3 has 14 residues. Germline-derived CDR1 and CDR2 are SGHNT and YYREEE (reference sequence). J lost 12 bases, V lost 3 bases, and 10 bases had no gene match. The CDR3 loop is CASSSSTSSGSQYF. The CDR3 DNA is TGTGCCAGCAGCTCCTCTACCTCTAGCGGGAGTCAGTATTTT.

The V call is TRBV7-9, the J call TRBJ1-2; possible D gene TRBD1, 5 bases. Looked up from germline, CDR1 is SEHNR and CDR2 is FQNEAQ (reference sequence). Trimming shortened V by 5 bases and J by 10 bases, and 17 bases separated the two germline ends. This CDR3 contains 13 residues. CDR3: CASSPGHAYHYTF. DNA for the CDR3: TGTGCCAGCAGCCCAGGACACGCTTATCACTACACCTTC.

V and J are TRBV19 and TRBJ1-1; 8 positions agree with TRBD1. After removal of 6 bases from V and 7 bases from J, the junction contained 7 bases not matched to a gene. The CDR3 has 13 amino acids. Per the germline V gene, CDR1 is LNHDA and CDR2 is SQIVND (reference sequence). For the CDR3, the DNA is TGTGCCAGTAGAGGACAGGGAATTGGTGAAGCTTTCTTT. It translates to CASRGQGIGEAFF.

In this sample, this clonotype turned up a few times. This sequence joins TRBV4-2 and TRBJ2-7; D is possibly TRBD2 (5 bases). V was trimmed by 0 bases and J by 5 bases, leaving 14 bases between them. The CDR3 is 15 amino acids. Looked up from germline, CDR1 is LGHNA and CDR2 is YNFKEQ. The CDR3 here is CASSQERALGHEQYF. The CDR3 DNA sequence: TGTGCCAGCAGCCAAGAGCGGGCTCTAGGCCACGAGCAGTACTTC.

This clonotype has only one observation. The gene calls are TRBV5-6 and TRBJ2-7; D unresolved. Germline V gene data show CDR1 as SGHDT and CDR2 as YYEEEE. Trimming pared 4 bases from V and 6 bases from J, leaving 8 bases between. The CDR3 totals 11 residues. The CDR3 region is CASSHGFEQYF. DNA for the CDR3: TGTGCCAGCAGCCATGGGTTCGAGCAGTACTTC. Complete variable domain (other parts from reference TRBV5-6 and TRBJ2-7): DAGVTQSPTHLIKTRGQQVTLRCSPKSGHDTVSWYQQALGQGPQFIFQYYEEEERQRGNFPDRFSGHQFPNYSSELNVNALLLGDSALYLCASSHGFEQYFGPGTRLTVT.

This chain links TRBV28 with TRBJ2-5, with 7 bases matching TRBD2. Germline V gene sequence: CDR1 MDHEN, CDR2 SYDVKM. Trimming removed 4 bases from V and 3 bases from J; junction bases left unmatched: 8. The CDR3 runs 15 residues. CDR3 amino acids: CASSSMTSTEETQYF. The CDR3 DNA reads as TGTGCCAGCAGTTCTATGACTAGCACGGAAGAGACCCAGTACTTC.

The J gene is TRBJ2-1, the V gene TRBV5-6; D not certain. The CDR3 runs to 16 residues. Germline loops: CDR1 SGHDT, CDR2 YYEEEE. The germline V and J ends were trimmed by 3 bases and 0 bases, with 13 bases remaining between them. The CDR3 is CASSSRLRRSYNEQFF. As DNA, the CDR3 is TGTGCCAGCAGCTCCCGTCTCCGACGCTCCTACAATGAGCAGTTCTTC.

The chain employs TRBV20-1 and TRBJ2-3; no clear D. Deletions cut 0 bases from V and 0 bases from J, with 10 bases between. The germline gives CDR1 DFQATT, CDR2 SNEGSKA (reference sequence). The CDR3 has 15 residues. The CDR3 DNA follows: TGCAGTGCTAGAGATCCCGCCGGTAGCACAGATACGCAGTATTTT. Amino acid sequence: CSARDPAGSTDTQYF.

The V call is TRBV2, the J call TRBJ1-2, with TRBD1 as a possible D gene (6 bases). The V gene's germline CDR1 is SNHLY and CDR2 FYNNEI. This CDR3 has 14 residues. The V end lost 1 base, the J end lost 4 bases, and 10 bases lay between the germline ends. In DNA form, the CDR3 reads TGTGCCAGCAGTGAAGAGGGGGACCGCTATGGCTACACCTTC. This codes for CASSEEGDRYGYTF. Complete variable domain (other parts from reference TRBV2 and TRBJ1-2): EPEVTQTPSHQVTQMGQEVILRCVPISNHLYFYWYRQILGQKVEFLVSFYNNEISEKSEIFDDQFSVERPDGSNFTLKIRSTKLEDSAMYFCASSEEGDRYGYTFGSGTRLTVV.

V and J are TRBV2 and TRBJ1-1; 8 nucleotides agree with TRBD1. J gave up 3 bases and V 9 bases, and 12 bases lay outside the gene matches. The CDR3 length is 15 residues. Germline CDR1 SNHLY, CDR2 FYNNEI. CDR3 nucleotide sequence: TGTGCCAGACCCCGGAGACAGGGGTTTGACACTGAAGCTTTCTTT. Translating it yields CARPRRQGFDTEAFF.